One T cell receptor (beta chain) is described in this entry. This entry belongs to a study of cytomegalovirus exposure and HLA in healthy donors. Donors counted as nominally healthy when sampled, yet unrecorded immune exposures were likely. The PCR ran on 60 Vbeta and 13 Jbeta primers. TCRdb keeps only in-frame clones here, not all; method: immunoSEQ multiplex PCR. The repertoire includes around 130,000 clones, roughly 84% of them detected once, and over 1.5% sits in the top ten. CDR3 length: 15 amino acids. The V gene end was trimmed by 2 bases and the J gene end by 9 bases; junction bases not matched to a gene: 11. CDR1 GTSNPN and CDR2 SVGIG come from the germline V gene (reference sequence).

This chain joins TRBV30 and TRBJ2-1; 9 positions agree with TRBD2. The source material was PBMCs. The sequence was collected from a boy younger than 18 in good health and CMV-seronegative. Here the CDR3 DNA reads TGTGCCTGGAGTATTAGTGGCGGGAGGGGTGGTGAGCAGTTCTTC. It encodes CAWSISGGRGGEQFF.